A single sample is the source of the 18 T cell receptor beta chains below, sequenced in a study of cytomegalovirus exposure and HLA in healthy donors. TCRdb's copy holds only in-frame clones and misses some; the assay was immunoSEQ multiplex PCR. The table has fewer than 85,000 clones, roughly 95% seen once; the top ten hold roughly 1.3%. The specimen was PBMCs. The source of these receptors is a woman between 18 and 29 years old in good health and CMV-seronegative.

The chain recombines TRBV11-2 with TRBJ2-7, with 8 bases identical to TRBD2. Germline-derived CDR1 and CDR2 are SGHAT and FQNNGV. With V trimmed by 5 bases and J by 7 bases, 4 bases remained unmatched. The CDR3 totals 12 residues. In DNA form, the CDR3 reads TGTGCCAGCAGCCTTTTAGCGGGAGAGCAGTACTTC. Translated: CASSLLAGEQYF.

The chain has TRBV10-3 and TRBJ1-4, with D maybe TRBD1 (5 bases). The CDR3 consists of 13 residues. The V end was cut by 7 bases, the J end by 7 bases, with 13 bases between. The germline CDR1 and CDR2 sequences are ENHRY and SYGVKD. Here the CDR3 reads CAIKETVTEKLFF. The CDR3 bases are TGTGCCATCAAAGAGACAGTTACTGAAAAACTGTTTTTT.

For the CDR3, the DNA is TGCGCCAGCAGTGCAAGACAGGGGGCTGCGTGGGCTTTCTTT. This translates into CASSARQGAAWAFF. The genes are TRBV10-1 and TRBJ1-1, with 10 bases that match TRBD1. Germline CDR1 reads WNHNN; CDR2 reads SYGVQD (reference sequence). CDR3 length equals 14 residues. V was clipped by 4 bases and J by 11 bases; unmatched bases: 10.

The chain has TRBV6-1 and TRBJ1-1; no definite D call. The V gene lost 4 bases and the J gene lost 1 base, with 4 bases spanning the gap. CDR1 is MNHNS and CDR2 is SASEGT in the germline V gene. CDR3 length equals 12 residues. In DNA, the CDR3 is TGTGCCAGCAGTGCACAGAACACTGAAGCTTTCTTT. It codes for CASSAQNTEAFF.

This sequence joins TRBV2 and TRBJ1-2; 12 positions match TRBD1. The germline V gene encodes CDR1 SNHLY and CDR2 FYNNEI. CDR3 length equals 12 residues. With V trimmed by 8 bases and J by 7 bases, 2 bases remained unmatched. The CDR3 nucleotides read TGTGCCAGCCGGGACAGGGGGCCTGGCTACACCTTC. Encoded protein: CASRDRGPGYTF.

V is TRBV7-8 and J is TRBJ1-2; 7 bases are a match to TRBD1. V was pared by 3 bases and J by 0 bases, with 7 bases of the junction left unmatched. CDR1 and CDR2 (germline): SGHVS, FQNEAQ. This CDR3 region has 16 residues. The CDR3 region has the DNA TGTGCCAGCAGCTTCCCACCGGGACAGCCTAACTATGGCTACACCTTC. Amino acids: CASSFPPGQPNYGYTF.

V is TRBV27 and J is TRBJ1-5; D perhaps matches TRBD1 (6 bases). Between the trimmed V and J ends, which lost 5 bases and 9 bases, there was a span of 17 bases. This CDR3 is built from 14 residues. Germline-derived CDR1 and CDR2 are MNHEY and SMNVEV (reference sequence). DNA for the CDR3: TGTGCCAGCAGTCTTACAGGGTTACTTCTGCCCCAGCATTTT. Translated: CASSLTGLLLPQHF.

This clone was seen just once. DNA of the CDR3: TGTGCCAGCAGTTGGGTAAAGGACTTTGGATTCTATAATTCACCCCTCCACTTT. It specifies CASSWVKDFGFYNSPLHF. The chain recombines TRBV27 with TRBJ1-6; D remains unclear. The CDR3 is 18 residues long. Trimming took off 4 bases at V and 3 bases at J, with 19 bases between the two ends. Germline V gives CDR1 MNHEY, CDR2 SMNVEV (reference sequence).

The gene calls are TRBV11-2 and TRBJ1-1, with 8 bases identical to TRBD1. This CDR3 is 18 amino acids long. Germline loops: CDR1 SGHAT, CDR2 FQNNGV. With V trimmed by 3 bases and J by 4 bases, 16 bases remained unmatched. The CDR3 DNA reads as TGTGCCAGCAGCTTCAAACAGGGGGGAGCATGGGAGAGCACTGAAGCTTTCTTT. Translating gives CASSFKQGGAWESTEAFF.

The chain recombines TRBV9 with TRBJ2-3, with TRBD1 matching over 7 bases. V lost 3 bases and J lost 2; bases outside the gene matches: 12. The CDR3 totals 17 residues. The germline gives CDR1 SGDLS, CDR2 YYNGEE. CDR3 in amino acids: CASSGARQGVFTDTQYF. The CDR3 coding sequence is TGTGCCAGCAGCGGGGCGCGGCAGGGGGTGTTCACAGATACGCAGTATTTT.

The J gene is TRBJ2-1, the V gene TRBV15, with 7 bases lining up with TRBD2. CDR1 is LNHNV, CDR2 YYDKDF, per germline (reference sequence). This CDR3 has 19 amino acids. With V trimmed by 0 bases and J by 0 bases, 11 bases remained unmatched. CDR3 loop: CATSREATSAVSSYNEQFF. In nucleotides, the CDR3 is TGTGCCACCAGCAGAGAGGCAACTAGCGCCGTGAGCTCCTACAATGAGCAGTTCTTC.

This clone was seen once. The CDR3 DNA reads as TGTGCCAGCAGTTTAGCAGGGTCCATTTCCTCCTACGAGCAGTACTTC. It translates to CASSLAGSISSYEQYF. The genes are TRBV27 and TRBJ2-7; possibly TRBD1 for D (5 bases). Deletions cut 2 bases from V and 0 bases from J, with 14 bases between. The V gene's germline CDR1 is MNHEY and CDR2 SMNVEV (reference sequence). The CDR3 has 16 residues.

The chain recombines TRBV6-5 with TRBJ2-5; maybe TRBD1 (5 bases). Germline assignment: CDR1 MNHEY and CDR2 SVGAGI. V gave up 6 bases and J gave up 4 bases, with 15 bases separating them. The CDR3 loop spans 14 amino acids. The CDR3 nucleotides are TGTGCCAGCAGGCCCCCAGGGCCCTCAGAGACCCAGTACTTC. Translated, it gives CASRPPGPSETQYF.

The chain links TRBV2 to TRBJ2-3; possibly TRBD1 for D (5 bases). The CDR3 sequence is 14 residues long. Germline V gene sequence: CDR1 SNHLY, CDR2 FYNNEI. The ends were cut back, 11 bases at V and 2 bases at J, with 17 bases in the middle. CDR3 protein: CADRDHRNTDTQYF. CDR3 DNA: TGTGCCGACCGCGACCACAGGAACACAGATACGCAGTATTTT.

CDR3 in DNA: TGTGCCAGCTCACAAGCCCTAGCGGGAGGACACAATGAGCAGTTCTTC. This gives the protein CASSQALAGGHNEQFF. The chain is built from TRBV18 and TRBJ2-1; 11 bases align to TRBD2. V lost 4 bases and J lost 5; bases outside the gene matches: 7. The CDR3 length is 16 residues. Looked up from germline, CDR1 is KGHSH and CDR2 is LQKENI.

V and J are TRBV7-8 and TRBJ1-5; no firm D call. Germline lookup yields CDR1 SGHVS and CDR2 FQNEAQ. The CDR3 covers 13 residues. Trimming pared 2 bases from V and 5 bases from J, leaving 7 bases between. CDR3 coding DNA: TGTGCCAGCAGCTTATACGGGGATCAGCCCCAGCATTTT. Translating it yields CASSLYGDQPQHF.

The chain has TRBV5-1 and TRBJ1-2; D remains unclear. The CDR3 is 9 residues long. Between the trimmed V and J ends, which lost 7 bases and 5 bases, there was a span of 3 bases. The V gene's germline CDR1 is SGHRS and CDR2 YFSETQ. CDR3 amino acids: CASPYGYTF. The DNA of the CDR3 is TGCGCCAGCCCTTATGGCTACACCTTC. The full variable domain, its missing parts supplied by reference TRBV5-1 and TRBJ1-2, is KAGVTQTPRYLIKTRGQQVTLSCSPISGHRSVSWYQQTPGQGLQFLFEYFSETQRNKGNFPGRFSGRQFSNSRSEMNVSTLELGDSALYLCASPYGYTFGSGTRLTVV.

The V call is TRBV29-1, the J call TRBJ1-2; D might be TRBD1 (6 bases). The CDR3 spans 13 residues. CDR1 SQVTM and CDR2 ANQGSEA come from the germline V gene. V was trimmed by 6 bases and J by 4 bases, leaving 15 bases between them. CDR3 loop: CSVAKDRSYGYTF. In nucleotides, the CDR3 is TGCAGCGTGGCAAAAGACAGGAGCTATGGCTACACCTTC.